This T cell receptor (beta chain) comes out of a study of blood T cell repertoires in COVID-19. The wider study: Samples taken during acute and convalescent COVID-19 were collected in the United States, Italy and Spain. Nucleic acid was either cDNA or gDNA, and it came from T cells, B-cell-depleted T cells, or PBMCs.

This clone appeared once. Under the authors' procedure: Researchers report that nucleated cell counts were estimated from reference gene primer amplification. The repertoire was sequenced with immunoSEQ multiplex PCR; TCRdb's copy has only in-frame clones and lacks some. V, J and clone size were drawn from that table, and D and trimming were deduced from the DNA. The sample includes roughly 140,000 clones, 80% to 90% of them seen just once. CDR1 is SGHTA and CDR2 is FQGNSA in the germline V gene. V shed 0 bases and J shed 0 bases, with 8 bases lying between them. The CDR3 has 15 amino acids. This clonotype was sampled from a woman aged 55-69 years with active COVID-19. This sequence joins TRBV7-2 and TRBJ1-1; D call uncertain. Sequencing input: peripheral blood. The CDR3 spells CASSLAANMNTEAFF. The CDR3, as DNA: TGTGCCAGCAGCTTAGCGGCCAATATGAACACTGAAGCTTTCTTT. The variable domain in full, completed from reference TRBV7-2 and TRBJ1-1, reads GAGVSQSPSNKVTEKGKDVELRCDPISGHTALYWYRQSLGQGLEFLIYFQGNSAPDKSGLPSDRFSAERTGGSVSTLTIQRTQQEDSAVYLCASSLAANMNTEAFFGQGTRLTVV.